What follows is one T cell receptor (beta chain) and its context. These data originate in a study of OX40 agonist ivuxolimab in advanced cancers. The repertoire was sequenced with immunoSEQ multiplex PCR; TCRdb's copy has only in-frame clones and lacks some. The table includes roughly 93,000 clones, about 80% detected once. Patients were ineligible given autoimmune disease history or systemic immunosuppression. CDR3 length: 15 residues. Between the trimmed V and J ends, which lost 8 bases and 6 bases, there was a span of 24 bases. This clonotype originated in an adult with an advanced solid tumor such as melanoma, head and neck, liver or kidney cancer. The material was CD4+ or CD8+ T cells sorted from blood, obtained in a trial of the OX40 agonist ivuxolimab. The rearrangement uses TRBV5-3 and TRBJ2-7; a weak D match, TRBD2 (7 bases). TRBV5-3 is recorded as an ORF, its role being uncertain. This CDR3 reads CASSVKGGPAGEQYF. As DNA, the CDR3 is TGTGCCAGCAGCGTGAAGGGGGGGCCTGCCGGCGAGCAGTACTTC.